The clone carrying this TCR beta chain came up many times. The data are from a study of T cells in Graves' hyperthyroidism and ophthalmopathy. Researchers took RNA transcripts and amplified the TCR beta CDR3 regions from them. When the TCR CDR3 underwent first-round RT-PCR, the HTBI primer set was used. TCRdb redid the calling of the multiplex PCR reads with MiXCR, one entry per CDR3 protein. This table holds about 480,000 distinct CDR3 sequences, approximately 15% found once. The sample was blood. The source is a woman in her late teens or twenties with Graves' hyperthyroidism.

The DNA of the CDR3 is TGTGCCAGCAGTCGCTTACTAGCGGGAGTCGACGGGGAGCTGTTTTTT. Protein sequence: CASSRLLAGVDGELFF. V gene TRBV12-3 or TRBV12-4 combines with J gene TRBJ2-2; 11 bases are a match to TRBD2. The V segment lost 5 bases and the J segment 7 bases; nucleotides outside the gene matches: 9. The CDR3 loop spans 16 amino acids.